The text below deals with one T cell receptor (beta chain). The repertoire was sequenced with immunoSEQ multiplex PCR; TCRdb's copy has only in-frame clones and lacks some. The sample carries under 300,000 clones, around 90% recorded once. Participants' own reports of clinical history determined their cohort assignment. Symptom resolution, clearance, or two negative PCRs marked the recovered donors of Cohort 3. Germline V gene lookup returns CDR1 SGHNT and CDR2 YENEEA. V was cut by 4 bases and J by 4 bases, with 3 bases left in between. This CDR3 has 11 residues. These data originate in a study of blood T cell repertoires in COVID-19. Study information: Sample material is recorded as cDNA or gDNA derived from T cells, B-cell-depleted T cells, or PBMCs.

The genes are TRBV11-3 and TRBJ2-3; D is uncertain. This TCR was recovered from a woman between 18 and 29 years old who had recovered from COVID-19. The sequenced sample consisted of PBMCs or T cells enriched from blood (not recorded which). The DNA of the CDR3 is TGTGCCAGCAGCTCCGCAGATACGCAGTATTTT. Protein product: CASSSADTQYF. Based on the CDR3 plus reference TRBV11-3 and TRBJ2-3, the full variable domain is EAGVVQSPRYKIIEKKQPVAFWCNPISGHNTLYWYLQNLGQGPELLIRYENEEAVDDSQLPKDRFSAERLKGVDSTLKIQPAELGDSAVYLCASSSADTQYFGPGTRLTVL.